This TCR beta chain appears in the sequencing data of a study of metastatic and nonmetastatic thyroid tumors. Study-wide background: Repertoires were compared across blood and tumor or nodule tissue from malignant and benign thyroid patients.

From germline, CDR1 is MDHEN and CDR2 SYDVKM. The CDR3 is 15 residues long. V lost 5 bases and J lost 0, with 8 bases in between. Original analysis: The authors used CDR3 differences across clinicopathological groups to build a distant-metastasis classifier for papillary thyroid cancer. TCRdb re-called clones from the PCR reads using MiXCR. V and J calls and clone size were set by TCRdb, not the authors. The sample records 30,000 to 45,000 clones, around a fifth being singletons. Study-wide results and caveats: Versus benign nodules, malignant thyroid tumors reportedly had significantly higher TCR beta diversity, in blood and tumor.

Many counts were recorded for this clone. The antigen is undetermined. There were no patients who had received any treatment before thyroid surgery. The rearrangement uses TRBV28 and TRBJ2-6; D not certain. The TCR comes from a female donor with papillary thyroid cancer or a benign thyroid nodule (not recorded which). Some clones in this sample may be carry-over from other donors' samples. The material sequenced was blood. CDR3 sequence (DNA): TGTGCCAGCAGTCCCCTCGACTCTGGGGCCAACGTCCTGACTTTC. It specifies CASSPLDSGANVLTF.